Below, 19 T cell receptor beta chains from the same sample are listed, as sequenced in a study of immune cell composition in non-small cell lung cancer. TCRdb's copy holds only in-frame clones and misses some; the assay was immunoSEQ multiplex PCR. The data hold more than 2,500 clones, with roughly 80% observed a single time. The specimen was lung tumor tissue. Every receptor here comes from a human donor with non-small cell lung cancer.

This chain links TRBV27 with TRBJ1-1, with a weak D call TRBD1 (6 bases). V lost 5 bases, J lost 4 bases, and 17 bases lay in between. The length of the CDR3 is 15 residues. The germline CDR1 and CDR2 sequences are MNHEY and SMNVEV (reference sequence). The CDR3 coding sequence is TGTGCCAGCAGTCGAACAGGGTGGAGGTTCACTGAAGCTTTCTTT. This codes for CASSRTGWRFTEAFF.

The rearrangement joins TRBV28 to TRBJ2-7, with TRBD1 as a possible D gene (6 bases). V lost 6 bases to trimming and J lost 9 bases, with 15 bases between them. CDR3 size: 12 residues. The germline V gene encodes CDR1 MDHEN and CDR2 SYDVKM. In DNA form, the CDR3 reads TGTGCCAGCAGCCTACAGACAGGATGGCAGTACTTC. This sequence encodes CASSLQTGWQYF.

In DNA, the CDR3 is TGTGCCAGTAGTATAGATCCAGGGAGGAACGAGCAGTACTTC. Translated, it gives CASSIDPGRNEQYF. The J gene is TRBJ2-7, the V gene TRBV19; possible D gene TRBD2, 6 bases. Per germline, CDR1 LNHDA and CDR2 SQIVND (reference sequence). Trimming left V 0 bases short and J 5 bases short, with 11 bases between. The CDR3 contains 14 residues.

This chain connects TRBV2 to TRBJ2-5; 10 nucleotides align to TRBD2. CDR3 length: 15 residues. V lost 7 bases to trimming and J lost 7 bases; unmatched junction nucleotides: 12. Germline values: CDR1 SNHLY, CDR2 FYNNEI. The CDR3 DNA reads as TGTGCCAGCACTAGAAACGGGCAGCGGGAGGGGACCCAGTACTTC. It encodes CASTRNGQREGTQYF.

The chain has TRBV5-6 and TRBJ1-6; 8 nucleotides agree with TRBD1. V lost 2 bases, J lost 10 bases, and 8 bases stayed unmatched. This CDR3 has 15 amino acids. Germline V gives CDR1 SGHDT, CDR2 YYEEEE. The CDR3 region has the DNA TGTGCCAGCAGCTTATTTGACAGGGGAGTCTCACCCCTCCACTTT. It translates to CASSLFDRGVSPLHF.

This clone came up once. This chain links TRBV10-1 with TRBJ2-1, with 8 nucleotides matching TRBD1. V gave up 8 bases and J gave up 0 bases; unmatched junction bases: 0. The CDR3 is 13 amino acids. CDR1 and CDR2 from the germline V gene are WNHNN and SYGVQD (reference sequence). The CDR3 protein is CASGQGSYNEQFF. In nucleotides, the CDR3 is TGCGCCAGCGGACAGGGCTCCTACAATGAGCAGTTCTTC.

Note on this clone: An end of the junction differs from the germline gene, which may be a read error. The chain's CDR3 is CASSPHRDSKHF. DNA of the CDR3: TGTGCCAGCAGCCCGCACCGGGACAGCAAGCACTTC. The chain carries TRBV11-3 and TRBJ2-7; 7 bases agree with TRBD1. Germline-derived CDR1 and CDR2 are SGHNT and YENEEA. CDR3 size: 12 residues.

This clone was seen a handful of times. The chain has TRBV27 and TRBJ2-1, with D perhaps TRBD2 (6 bases). Germline V gene sequence: CDR1 MNHEY, CDR2 SMNVEV (reference sequence). The CDR3 is 14 amino acids. Trimming pared 6 bases from V and 7 bases from J, leaving 16 bases between. CDR3 DNA sequence: TGTGCCAGCAGCCCCCAAGGGAGGTGGAATGAGCAGTTCTTC. Residues: CASSPQGRWNEQFF.

The rearrangement uses TRBV5-1 and TRBJ2-1; 9 bases agree with TRBD1. The germline CDR1 and CDR2 sequences are SGHRS and YFSETQ. The junction had 10 bases not matched to a gene; V was cut back by 3 bases and J by 9 bases. CDR3 size: 15 residues. The CDR3 coding sequence is TGCGCCAGCAGCTGGGGGGACAGGGCTGGAGTTGAGCAGTTCTTC. This gives the protein CASSWGDRAGVEQFF.

This clone ranks as large. This rearrangement joins TRBV7-6 to TRBJ2-7; D possibly corresponds to TRBD2 (6 bases). Per germline, CDR1 SGHVS and CDR2 FNYEAQ. The CDR3 is 14 amino acids. V lost 5 bases and J 4 bases, leaving 15 bases between the germline ends. The CDR3 nucleotides are TGTGCCAGCAGCGACGCGGGACTCCATTACGAGCAGTACTTC. Its protein product is CASSDAGLHYEQYF.

The CDR3 sequence is CASSPPGQGNTGELFF. CDR3 nucleotides: TGTGCCAGCTCACCACCCGGTCAGGGAAACACCGGGGAGCTGTTTTTT. J is TRBJ2-2 and V is TRBV18; tentatively, D is TRBD1 (5 bases). The germline V gene has CDR1 KGHSH and CDR2 LQKENI. CDR3 size: 16 residues. The V gene lost 0 bases and the J gene lost 2 bases, with 10 bases spanning the gap. The full variable domain, in which reference TRBV18 and TRBJ2-2 provide the parts outside the CDR3, is NAGVMQNPRHLVRRRGQEARLRCSPMKGHSHVYWYRQLPEEGLKFMVYLQKENIIDESGMPKERFSAEFPKEGPSILRIQQVVRGDSAAYFCASSPPGQGNTGELFFGEGSRLTVL.

The rearrangement joins TRBV11-2 to TRBJ1-1; D possibly corresponds to TRBD1 (6 bases). V was cut by 5 bases and J by 3 bases, with 16 bases left in between. The V gene's germline CDR1 is SGHAT and CDR2 FQNNGV. The CDR3 covers 15 residues. The CDR3 spells CASSVQTGPYTEAFF. The CDR3 DNA reads TGTGCCAGCAGCGTGCAAACAGGGCCTTACACTGAAGCTTTCTTT.

CDR3 protein: CASSFGQLNSPLHF. The CDR3 nucleotides read TGTGCCAGCAGCTTCGGACAGCTTAATTCACCCCTCCACTTT. The chain uses TRBV7-8 and TRBJ1-6, with D perhaps TRBD1 (6 bases). CDR1 is SGHVS, CDR2 FQNEAQ, per germline. Trimming left V 3 bases short and J 6 bases short, with 9 bases between. The CDR3 covers 14 residues. Together with reference TRBV7-8 and TRBJ1-6, the CDR3 gives the full variable domain: GAGVSQSPRYKVAKRGQDVALRCDPISGHVSLFWYQQALGQGPEFLTYFQNEAQLDKSGLPSDRFFAERPEGSVSTLKIQRTQQEDSAVYLCASSFGQLNSPLHFGNGTRLTVT.

The chain recombines TRBV7-2 with TRBJ2-3, with D perhaps matching TRBD2 (7 bases). Germline V lookup: CDR1 SGHTA, CDR2 FQGNSA. The CDR3 has 15 residues. V was pared by 3 bases and J by 1 base, with 11 bases between. The CDR3 DNA reads as TGTGCCAGCAGCTTCAAGGGGGGGGGCACAGATACGCAGTATTTT. This codes for CASSFKGGGTDTQYF.

The chain couples TRBV11-2 to TRBJ2-2, with no clear D. Germline V gene data show CDR1 as SGHAT and CDR2 as FQNNGV. CDR3 length: 12 residues. Trimming stripped 5 bases from V and 8 bases from J, with 9 bases between. CDR3 region: CASSGVRGELFF. For the CDR3, the DNA is TGTGCCAGCAGCGGAGTAAGAGGGGAGCTGTTTTTT. Drawing the rest from reference TRBV11-2 and TRBJ2-2, the complete variable domain is EAGVAQSPRYKIIEKRQSVAFWCNPISGHATLYWYQQILGQGPKLLIQFQNNGVVDDSQLPKDRFSAERLKGVDSTLKIQPAKLEDSAVYLCASSGVRGELFFGEGSRLTVL.

This chain links TRBV7-6 with TRBJ2-1; 9 nucleotides line up with TRBD1. CDR1 and CDR2 (germline): SGHVS, FNYEAQ. Trimming cost V 5 bases and J 3 bases; bases outside gene matches: 5. The CDR3 totals 15 residues. The CDR3 DNA follows: TGTGCCAGCAGCGGGGGACAGGGAGGCTACAATGAGCAGTTCTTC. Amino acid sequence: CASSGGQGGYNEQFF. Complete variable domain (other parts from reference TRBV7-6 and TRBJ2-1): GAGVSQSPRYKVTKRGQDVALRCDPISGHVSLYWYRQALGQGPEFLTYFNYEAQQDKSGLPNDRFSAERPEGSISTLTIQRTEQRDSAMYRCASSGGQGGYNEQFFGPGTRLTVL.

The chain joins TRBV27 to TRBJ1-2; TRBD1 agrees at 7 bases. V gave up 5 bases and J gave up 2 bases; unmatched junction bases: 8. The CDR3 loop spans 15 amino acids. The germline V gene encodes CDR1 MNHEY and CDR2 SMNVEV (reference sequence). CDR3: CASSASDRVNYGYTF. Here the CDR3 DNA reads TGTGCCAGCAGTGCTTCAGACAGGGTGAACTATGGCTACACCTTC.

The rearrangement joins TRBV9 to TRBJ2-5; unclear D gene. Germline-derived CDR1 and CDR2 are SGDLS and YYNGEE. The CDR3 contains 13 residues. Trimming left V 6 bases short and J 1 base short, with 10 bases between. The CDR3 DNA is TGTGCCAGCAACCTCGGGTCCCAAGAGACCCAGTACTTC. Protein: CASNLGSQETQYF.

The genes are TRBV6-5 and TRBJ2-1; TRBD1 aligns across 9 bases. The length of the CDR3 is 15 residues. J gave up 3 bases and V 4 bases, and 4 bases lay outside the gene matches. Germline assignment: CDR1 MNHEY and CDR2 SVGAGI. The CDR3 DNA is TGTGCCAGCAGTTTTACAGGGGGCTTCTACAATGAGCAGTTCTTC. Amino acids: CASSFTGGFYNEQFF.